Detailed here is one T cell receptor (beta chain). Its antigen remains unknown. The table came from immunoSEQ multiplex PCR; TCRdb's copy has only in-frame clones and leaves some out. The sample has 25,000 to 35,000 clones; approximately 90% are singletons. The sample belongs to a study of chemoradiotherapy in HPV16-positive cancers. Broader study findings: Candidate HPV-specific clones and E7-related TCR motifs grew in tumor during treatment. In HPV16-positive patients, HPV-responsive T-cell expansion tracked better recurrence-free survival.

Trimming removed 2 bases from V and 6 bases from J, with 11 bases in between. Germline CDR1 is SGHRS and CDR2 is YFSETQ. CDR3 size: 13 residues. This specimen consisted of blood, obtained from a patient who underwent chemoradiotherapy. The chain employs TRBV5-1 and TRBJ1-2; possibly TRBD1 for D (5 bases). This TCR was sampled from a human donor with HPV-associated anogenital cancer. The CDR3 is CASSFASGNGYTF. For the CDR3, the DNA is TGCGCCAGCAGCTTTGCGTCAGGGAATGGCTACACCTTC.